The clone carrying this T cell receptor beta chain has at least ten counts. Its antigen is still unknown. Primed by a sample-barcoded 5' primer and a J-beta primer mix, a second PCR proceeded for 7 to 11 cycles. From the 5' RACE reads, TCRdb called clonotypes with MiXCR, one entry per CDR3 protein. The repertoire holds some 1.4 million distinct CDR3 sequences, with about 43% as singletons. The CDR3 runs to 12 residues. V was trimmed by 3 bases and J by 7 bases, leaving 8 bases between them. Germline CDR1 reads LGHNA; CDR2 reads YNFKEQ. The sample belongs to a study of blood T cells in healthy people across ages. Study outcomes and limitations: A strong correlation was found between TCR beta diversity and the percentage of naive T cells.

The chain carries TRBV4-2 and TRBJ2-3, with TRBD2 as a possible D gene (5 bases). The receptor comes from a woman in her late teens or twenties in good health. Sequenced sample: blood. The CDR3 sequence is CASSQERNTQYF. DNA of the CDR3: TGTGCCAGCAGCCAGGAGCGGAATACGCAGTATTTT.